This is a list of T cell receptor beta chains from one sample in a study of T cells after yellow fever vaccination. TCRdb re-called the 5' RACE reads through MiXCR, storing one row per CDR3 protein. The sample shows approximately 550,000 distinct CDR3 sequences, roughly 14% of them seen only once. The source was PBMCs, collected on the day of the yellow fever booster vaccination. Receptor source: a man aged 30 to 39 who received the YFV17D yellow fever vaccine. CDR3s include the opening cysteine and the closing phenylalanine or tryptophan. A D gene is named only where the DNA matches it firmly. Some rows mark clone size as missing; the rest say once, few, many or name a class of expanded clone.

>TRBD1|TRBJ1-1|once|TRBV11-2
TGTGCCAGCAGCTTAGTACAGGGGGCGAGTGAAGCTTTCTTT
CASSLVQGASEAFF
>NA|TRBJ2-7|few|TRBV28
TGTGCCAGCAGTTTGACGTGGGACTACGAGCAGTACTTC
CASSLTWDYEQYF
>NA|TRBJ2-5|NA|TRBV18
TGTGCCAGCTCACCAAGGTCCCCGGGGGAGACCCAGTACTTC
CASSPRSPGETQYF
>NA|TRBJ2-3|few|TRBV7-3
TGTGCCAGCAGCCCCACTAGGCGGGAAGGCACAGATACGCAGTATTTT
CASSPTRREGTDTQYF
>NA|TRBJ2-1|NA|TRBV7-2
TGTGCCAGCAGCTTAGTAGGCGCTGGGTCCTACAATGAGCAGTTCTTC
CASSLVGAGSYNEQFF
>TRBD2|TRBJ2-1|NA|TRBV9
TGTGCCAGCAGCGGATCGGGACTAGCGGGTAAAATTGAGCAGTTCTTC
CASSGSGLAGKIEQFF
>TRBD2|TRBJ2-5|few|TRBV7-2
TGTGCCAGCGTGACAGCGGGGATTCAAGAGACCCAGTACTTC
CASVTAGIQETQYF
>TRBD2|TRBJ2-1|few|TRBV5-5
TGTGCCAGCACGACCCCGGCCGGGAGGACTGGCAAGCAGTTCTTC
CASTTPAGRTGKQFF
>TRBD2|TRBJ2-1|NA|TRBV5-1
TGCGCCAGCAGATCTAGCGGGGAGTACAATGAGCAGTTCTTC
CASRSSGEYNEQFF
>NA|TRBJ1-1|NA|TRBV23-1
TGCGCCAGCATCGGGGGGCTTAACACTGAAGCTTTCTTT
CASIGGLNTEAFF
>NA|TRBJ2-1|few|TRBV7-2
TGTGCCAGCAGCTTAGTGTTTGGGTCCTACAATGAGCAGTTCTTC
CASSLVFGSYNEQFF
>TRBD2|TRBJ2-1|NA|TRBV5-1
TGCGCCAGCAGTGTAGCGGGAGTGTCAAATGAGCAGTTCTTC
CASSVAGVSNEQFF
>NA|TRBJ2-3|NA|TRBV20-1
TGCAGTGCGGGGGACGCAGATACGCAGTATTTT
CSAGDADTQYF
>NA|TRBJ1-1|few|TRBV14
TGTGCCAGCAGCCAAGAAGTAACGGCCGCTGAAGCTTTCTTT
CASSQEVTAAEAFF
>NA|TRBJ2-1|many|TRBV6-5
TGTGCCAGCAGTTTACAGGTCTCCTACAATGAGCAGTTCTTC
CASSLQVSYNEQFF
>TRBD2|TRBJ2-1|NA|TRBV6-5
TGTGCCAGCAGTTACCGGACTAGCGCCCACAATGAGCAGTTCTTC
CASSYRTSAHNEQFF
>NA|TRBJ2-5|many|TRBV7-2
TGTGCCAGCAGCTTAGTAGCGGCACAAGAGACCCAGTACTTC
CASSLVAAQETQYF
>NA|TRBJ2-1|few|TRBV12-3/TRBV12-4
TGTGCCAGCAGTTTTTCTTCCGGGAGAAATGAGCAGTTCTTC
CASSFSSGRNEQFF
>TRBD2|TRBJ2-7|many|TRBV12-3/TRBV12-4
TGTGCCAGCACCGTAGCGGGCGCCACCTACGAGCAGTACTTC
CASTVAGATYEQYF
>TRBD2|TRBJ2-7|NA|TRBV20-1
TGCAGTGCGCTCGAAGGACTAGGCGAGCAGTACTTC
CSALEGLGEQYF
>NA|TRBJ2-1|few|TRBV15
TGTGCCACCAGCAGAGTCCGGGGGGCAAACAATGAGCAGTTCTTC
CATSRVRGANNEQFF
>NA|TRBJ2-5|few|TRBV2
TGTGCCAGCAGTGATAGGGCGGGGCAAGAGACCCAGTACTTC
CASSDRAGQETQYF
>NA|TRBJ1-1|NA|TRBV7-9
TGTGCCAGCAGCTTGGCTGGGGGGATGAACACTGAAGCTTTCTTT
CASSLAGGMNTEAFF
>NA|TRBJ2-3|few|TRBV29-1
TGCAGCACCCTCCTCGCGGACAAAAACACAGATACGCAGTATTTT
CSTLLADKNTDTQYF
>NA|TRBJ2-7|NA|TRBV7-2
TGTGCCAGCAGCTTAGTTGCCCATTACGAGCAGTACTTC
CASSLVAHYEQYF
>TRBD1|TRBJ2-7|few|TRBV7-6
TGTGCCAGCAGCTCCCGGGACAGGGGCTACGAGCAGTACTTC
CASSSRDRGYEQYF
>NA|TRBJ1-1|few|TRBV25-1
TGTGCCAGCACTCCCCCGGGGATTCAAACTGAAGCTTTCTTT
CASTPPGIQTEAFF
>NA|TRBJ2-2|NA|TRBV4-3
TGCGCCAGCAGCCAAGCCTTCACCGGGGAGCTGTTTTTT
CASSQAFTGELFF
>NA|TRBJ2-7|few|TRBV27
TGTGCCAGCAGTGTGGGCTTAGGACAGACCTACGAGCAGTACTTC
CASSVGLGQTYEQYF
>NA|TRBJ1-2|few|TRBV14
TGTGCCAGCAGCCATGACAAGAACTATGGCTACACCTTC
CASSHDKNYGYTF
>NA|TRBJ2-3|NA|TRBV11-1
TGTGCCAGCAGCTCCCGGACTTACCTCCCGTATTTT
CASSSRTYLPYF
>NA|TRBJ2-7|few|TRBV5-1
TGCGCCAGCAGCTTGGATCTTAGCTCCTACGAGCAGTACTTC
CASSLDLSSYEQYF
>NA|TRBJ2-3|few|TRBV6-1
TGTGCCAGCGGGACTCCCTTGACAGATACGCAGTATTTT
CASGTPLTDTQYF
>NA|TRBJ1-2|few|TRBV25-1
TGTGCCAGCAGTGAACTGGGAGCCAACTATGGCTACACCTTC
CASSELGANYGYTF
>NA|TRBJ2-5|NA|TRBV12-5
TGTGCTAGTGGCCCGACAGAGTACCAAGAGACCCAGTACTTC
CASGPTEYQETQYF
>NA|TRBJ2-2|many|TRBV5-1
TGCGCCAGCAGCCCGGAACTAGCTACCGGGGAGCTGTTTTTT
CASSPELATGELFF
>NA|TRBJ2-5|once|TRBV4-3
TGCGCCAGCAGCCAAAGGGGGTTGGGTGGCGAGACCCAGTACTTC
CASSQRGLGGETQYF
>NA|TRBJ2-1|few|TRBV6-5
TGTGCCAGCAGTTACTCGATTGCCAGGGGAGGGTACAATGAGCAGTTCTTC
CASSYSIARGGYNEQFF
>NA|TRBJ1-1|NA|TRBV11-2
TGTGCCAGCAGCTTAGATCCCTTGACGACTGAAGCTTTCTTT
CASSLDPLTTEAFF
>NA|TRBJ2-2|NA|TRBV7-9
TGTGCCAGCACTCACGGCATGTCGGGTGGCGGGGAGCTGTTTTTT
CASTHGMSGGGELFF
>NA|TRBJ1-2|few|TRBV25-1
TGTGCCAGCAGTTCTAGGTTAAGGGGCGTGGACTATGGCTACACCTTC
CASSSRLRGVDYGYTF
>NA|TRBJ1-2|few|TRBV29-1
TGCAGCGCCGAGAATTTGTTTAACTATGGCTACACCTTC
CSAENLFNYGYTF
>TRBD1|TRBJ2-5|many|TRBV7-2
TGTGCCAGCAGCTCCACAGGGGTTCTGGGGGAGACCCAGTACTTC
CASSSTGVLGETQYF
>TRBD1|TRBJ1-2|NA|TRBV20-1
TGCAGTGCTCCCCCGGGACAGGTCGCTGGCTACACCTTC
CSAPPGQVAGYTF
>NA|TRBJ1-3|few|TRBV19
TGTGCCAGTAGGATCAGTCCATCTGGAAACACCATATATTTT
CASRISPSGNTIYF
>NA|TRBJ2-5|NA|TRBV5-1
TGCGCCAGCAGCCTCATAGGCCGCCAAGAGACCCAGTACTTC
CASSLIGRQETQYF
>TRBD1|TRBJ1-4|few|TRBV20-1
TGCAGTGCTAACAGGGGCCCTAATGAAAAACTGTTTTTT
CSANRGPNEKLFF
>TRBD1|TRBJ1-1|few|TRBV6-2/TRBV6-3
TGTGCCAGCAGCGACAGGGGGACGGGCACTGAAGCTTTCTTT
CASSDRGTGTEAFF
>NA|TRBJ1-3|many|TRBV5-1
TGCGCCAGCAGCACAGGACGGAGCTCTGGAAACACCATATATTTT
CASSTGRSSGNTIYF
>NA|TRBJ2-7|NA|TRBV5-5
TGTGCCAGCAGCCCGGGGGTCATCTACGAGCAGTACTTC
CASSPGVIYEQYF
>TRBD1|TRBJ2-1|NA|TRBV7-9
TGTGCCAGCAGCTTAGTAGGGACAGGTCGAACATACAATGAGCAGTTCTTC
CASSLVGTGRTYNEQFF
>TRBD1|TRBJ1-5|few|TRBV6-2/TRBV6-3
TGTGCCAGCAGGCGACAGGGGGGCAATCAGCCCCAGCATTTT
CASRRQGGNQPQHF
>NA|TRBJ2-1|NA|TRBV7-2
TGTGCCAGCAGCTTGATGGGGAGAGGGTCAGAGGAGCAGTTCTTC
CASSLMGRGSEEQFF
>NA|TRBJ2-4|many|TRBV15
TGTGCCACCAGCAGAGGGGGGCAGTACATTCAGTACTTC
CATSRGGQYIQYF
>NA|TRBJ2-1|NA|TRBV6-5
TGTGCCAGCAGTTACGTCGGGATTAGCTCCTACAATGAGCAGTTCTTC
CASSYVGISSYNEQFF
>TRBD2|TRBJ2-4|NA|TRBV4-3
TGCGCCAGCAGCCCCAGGAGGGCTAGCGGGAGTGCCAAAAACATTCAGTACTTC
CASSPRRASGSAKNIQYF